This entry lists 5 T cell receptor beta chains sequenced from one sample in a study of shared clonotypes between healthy human individuals. Libraries were prepared by immunoSEQ multiplex PCR; TCRdb keeps only in-frame clonotypes and omits some of them. The sample yields roughly 650,000 clones, around 97% seen once. The specimen was naive CD4+ T cells sorted from blood. The subset: CD45RA+ positively selected. These TCRs come from a woman in her 30s in good health.

In its sample, this clone was seen a few times. V usage is TRBV2 and J usage is TRBJ1-1, with TRBD1 matching over 7 bases. There are 14 residues in the CDR3. V dropped 6 bases and J dropped 0; count of bases not matched to a gene: 4. The germline gives CDR1 SNHLY, CDR2 FYNNEI. The CDR3 loop reads CASSTQGMNTEAFF. CDR3 sequence (DNA): TGTGCCAGCAGCACACAGGGGATGAACACTGAAGCTTTCTTT.

CDR3 residues: CASSQVSVNYGYTF. In DNA, the CDR3 is TGCGCCAGCAGCCAAGTATCAGTAAACTATGGCTACACCTTC. This chain links TRBV4-1 with TRBJ1-2; no reliable D call. From germline, CDR1 is MGHRA and CDR2 YSYEKL. The CDR3 consists of 14 residues. V was cut by 1 base and J by 2 bases, with 8 bases left in between.

V usage is TRBV5-1 and J usage is TRBJ1-2, with TRBD1 matching 7 bases. V was pared by 4 bases and J by 2 bases, with 5 bases of the junction left unmatched. Looked up from germline, CDR1 is SGHRS and CDR2 is YFSETQ. The CDR3 contains 14 residues. This CDR3 reads CASSPEGQNYGYTF. CDR3 bases: TGCGCCAGCAGCCCGGAGGGACAGAACTATGGCTACACCTTC.

This sequence joins TRBV5-1 and TRBJ2-1; 8 bases map to TRBD2. After removal of 7 bases from V and 4 bases from J, the junction contained 10 bases not matched to a gene. The CDR3 extends over 15 amino acids. Germline V lookup: CDR1 SGHRS, CDR2 YFSETQ. CDR3: CASGEAGASYNEQFF. CDR3 nucleotide sequence: TGCGCCAGCGGAGAAGCGGGAGCGTCTTACAATGAGCAGTTCTTC. The variable domain in full, with the rest retrieved from reference TRBV5-1 and TRBJ2-1, is KAGVTQTPRYLIKTRGQQVTLSCSPISGHRSVSWYQQTPGQGLQFLFEYFSETQRNKGNFPGRFSGRQFSNSRSEMNVSTLELGDSALYLCASGEAGASYNEQFFGPGTRLTVL.

CDR3 residues: CASSLDTLAGVGEQFF. The CDR3 nucleotides read TGTGCCAGCAGTTTAGACACACTAGCGGGAGTGGGGGAGCAGTTCTTC. J is TRBJ2-1 and V is TRBV28, with TRBD2 matching 11 bases. The junction had 10 bases not matched to a gene; V was cut back by 2 bases and J by 10 bases. Germline CDR1 MDHEN, CDR2 SYDVKM. The CDR3 spans 16 residues.